What follows are 18 T cell receptor beta chains derived from one specimen sequenced in a study of T cell responses to AZD1222 COVID-19 vaccine. The method was immunoSEQ multiplex PCR; TCRdb's version includes in-frame clones alone and lacks a portion of them. In the table there are about 130,000 clones, 80% to 95% of which are singletons. Sequencing used peripheral blood, obtained on day 0 of MenACWY control vaccination. These receptors were obtained from an adult in good health.

The gene calls are TRBV15 and TRBJ1-6; weak D call: TRBD1 (5 bases). The CDR3 contains 17 residues. Trimming pared 0 bases from V and 7 bases from J, leaving 16 bases between. The germline V gene encodes CDR1 LNHNV and CDR2 YYDKDF (reference sequence). The CDR3 bases are TGTGCCACCAGCAGAGATTACAGGCTTTCGGAAAATTCACCCCTCCACTTT. It codes for CATSRDYRLSENSPLHF.

V usage is TRBV24-1 and J usage is TRBJ2-2; weak D call: TRBD1 (5 bases). V lost 6 bases, J lost 5 bases, and 24 bases lay in between. Looked up from germline, CDR1 is KGHDR and CDR2 is SFDVKD. The CDR3 is 18 amino acids. CDR3 sequence: CATSSLSDTSRTTGELFF. CDR3 DNA sequence: TGTGCCACCAGTAGTCTCTCGGACACATCACGAACAACCGGGGAGCTGTTTTTT.

In this sample, this clone turned up once. The chain recombines TRBV5-8 with TRBJ1-6; TRBD1 matches 8 bases. This CDR3 has 15 residues. V shed 4 bases and J 5 bases; nucleotides not matched to a gene: 5. Germline CDR1 SGHTS, CDR2 YDEGEE. The CDR3 coding sequence is TGTGCCAGCAGCCAGAAGGACAGGGATAATTCACCCCTCCACTTT. It is translated as CASSQKDRDNSPLHF.

The V gene is TRBV7-2, the J gene TRBJ2-3; D is possibly TRBD1 or TRBD2 (6 bases each). This CDR3 comprises 14 residues. Germline CDR1 SGHTA, CDR2 FQGNSA. Deletions cut 0 bases from V and 5 bases from J, with 9 bases between. The DNA for the CDR3 is TGTGCCAGCAGCTTAGCGGGGGGCAGAGATACGCAGTATTTT. Its protein is CASSLAGGRDTQYF.

The chain couples TRBV28 to TRBJ1-1; D might be TRBD1 (5 bases). The V and J ends lost 5 bases and 1 base respectively, with 17 bases between them. The CDR3 has 16 amino acids. Germline V CDR1 and CDR2: MDHEN, SYDVKM. This CDR3 reads CASSPPGLAGNTEAFF. The DNA of the CDR3 is TGTGCCAGCAGTCCTCCAGGGTTGGCGGGGAACACTGAAGCTTTCTTT.

In its sample, this clone was seen once. The rearrangement joins TRBV7-2 to TRBJ2-7; D is perhaps TRBD2 (6 bases). The V and J ends lost 5 bases and 4 bases respectively, with 15 bases between them. Per germline, CDR1 SGHTA and CDR2 FQGNSA. The CDR3 contains 14 residues. CDR3 nucleotide sequence: TGTGCCAGCAGCCTACGGACTACCGGATACGAGCAGTACTTC. Its protein product is CASSLRTTGYEQYF.

This CDR3 reads CASSLTEYRNTDTQYF. The CDR3 bases are TGTGCCAGCAGCTTAACCGAGTACCGGAACACAGATACGCAGTATTTT. The rearrangement joins TRBV7-6 to TRBJ2-3; D unresolved. CDR3 size: 16 residues. Between the trimmed V and J ends, which lost 2 bases and 2 bases, there was a span of 14 bases. Germline CDR1 is SGHVS and CDR2 is FNYEAQ.

The CDR3 nucleotides are TGTGCCAGCAGTGCGCCCGGGAGACTAGATAGCGAGCAGTACGTC. This translates into CASSAPGRLDSEQYV. The chain couples TRBV28 to TRBJ2-7; a weak D match, TRBD2 (6 bases). The CDR3 extends over 15 amino acids. CDR1 is MDHEN, CDR2 SYDVKM, per germline. Trimming took 5 bases from V and 6 from J, leaving 20 bases between them.

V usage is TRBV4-1 and J usage is TRBJ2-5; perhaps TRBD2 as D (6 bases). Germline loops: CDR1 MGHRA, CDR2 YSYEKL. CDR3 length: 15 residues. V dropped 1 base and J dropped 2 bases, with 11 bases sitting between them. CDR3 loop: CASSQAGVPQETQYF. Written as DNA, the CDR3 is TGCGCCAGCAGCCAAGCGGGGGTACCTCAAGAGACCCAGTACTTC.

CDR3 loop: CASNRLAGSDNEQFF. The CDR3 DNA follows: TGTGCCAGCAATCGACTAGCGGGATCTGACAATGAGCAGTTCTTC. V is TRBV27 and J is TRBJ2-1; 11 nucleotides agree with TRBD2. This CDR3 comprises 15 residues. V lost 7 bases, J lost 5 bases, and 7 bases stayed unmatched. Germline V lookup: CDR1 MNHEY, CDR2 SMNVEV (reference sequence).

The chain employs TRBV19 and TRBJ2-5; the match to TRBD1 covers 8 bases. The ends lost 6 bases at V and 5 bases at J; junction bases unmatched: 17. Looked up from germline, CDR1 is LNHDA and CDR2 is SQIVND (reference sequence). The CDR3 consists of 17 residues. The CDR3 nucleotides read TGTGCCAGTAGCGACCAGGAGGGGCAGGGGGCCGAGGAGACCCAGTACTTC. Translated: CASSDQEGQGAEETQYF.

This sequence joins TRBV18 and TRBJ1-2, with a possible D match to TRBD1 (5 bases). The ends were cut back, 6 bases at V and 4 bases at J, with 15 bases in the middle. CDR3 length: 14 residues. The germline gives CDR1 KGHSH, CDR2 LQKENI. The CDR3 here is CASSLQEGTYGYTF. The CDR3 nucleotides are TGTGCCAGCTCGCTACAGGAGGGAACCTATGGCTACACCTTC.

V gene TRBV6-5 combines with J gene TRBJ1-4, with a possible D match to TRBD1 (6 bases). With 6 bases removed from V and 8 bases from J, the gap between germline ends came to 19 bases. Germline V gives CDR1 MNHEY, CDR2 SVGAGI. This CDR3 comprises 15 residues. The chain's CDR3 is CASRNGGAGEEKLFF. Written as DNA, the CDR3 is TGTGCCAGCAGAAACGGCGGGGCAGGGGAGGAAAAACTGTTTTTT.

Concerning this clone: Different DNA sequences within this sample yield the same CDR3. The rearrangement joins TRBV5-1 to TRBJ2-1; D perhaps matches TRBD2 (6 bases). Trimming removed 4 bases from V and 0 bases from J, with 8 bases in between. The germline gives CDR1 SGHRS, CDR2 YFSETQ. The CDR3 contains 14 residues. CDR3: CASSRDSSYNEQFF. In nucleotides, the CDR3 is TGCGCCAGCAGCCGGGACTCCTCCTACAATGAGCAGTTCTTC. Complete variable domain (other parts from reference TRBV5-1 and TRBJ2-1): KAGVTQTPRYLIKTRGQQVTLSCSPISGHRSVSWYQQTPGQGLQFLFEYFSETQRNKGNFPGRFSGRQFSNSRSEMNVSTLELGDSALYLCASSRDSSYNEQFFGPGTRLTVL.

The chain recombines TRBV28 with TRBJ2-7; 13 nucleotides agree with TRBD2. The V gene end was trimmed by 6 bases and the J gene end by 1 base; junction bases not matched to a gene: 6. Germline assignment: CDR1 MDHEN and CDR2 SYDVKM. The CDR3 is 16 residues long. The CDR3 reads CASSVGTSGASYEQYV. The CDR3 DNA reads as TGTGCCAGCAGCGTAGGGACTAGCGGGGCATCCTACGAGCAGTACGTC.

The J gene is TRBJ2-7, the V gene TRBV10-3, with D unresolved. Trimming stripped 6 bases from V and 0 bases from J, with 15 bases between. CDR3 length: 15 residues. The germline gives CDR1 ENHRY, CDR2 SYGVKD. The CDR3 bases are TGTGCCATCAGAGGACGTGCAAAATCCTCCTACGAGCAGTACTTC. Translation gives CAIRGRAKSSYEQYF.

The V gene is TRBV7-8, the J gene TRBJ2-2, with D hard to call. The CDR3 totals 15 residues. V lost 5 bases and J lost 0, with 10 bases in between. CDR1 is SGHVS and CDR2 is FQNEAQ in the germline V gene. CDR3 coding DNA: TGTGCCAGCAGCCGAACATGGGCGAACACCGGGGAGCTGTTTTTT. Amino acid sequence: CASSRTWANTGELFF.

V is TRBV28 and J is TRBJ1-2; TRBD1 is a possible D gene (5 bases). The V gene's germline CDR1 is MDHEN and CDR2 SYDVKM. The germline V and J ends were trimmed by 6 bases and 8 bases, with 22 bases remaining between them. The CDR3 extends over 15 amino acids. The CDR3, as DNA: TGTGCCAGCAGGGTAAACGGGGGAGCCGGGAGGGGCTACACCTTC. As protein: CASRVNGGAGRGYTF.